These 18 T cell receptor beta chains originate from one sample sequenced in a study of T cell changes during pregnancy in multiple sclerosis. This table comes from immunoSEQ multiplex PCR, and its TCRdb copy is limited to in-frame clones, with some not included. The sample lists roughly 49,000 clones; roughly 90% were seen once. The sequences come from peripheral blood, collected in the first trimester of pregnancy. The source of these receptors is a female donor in good health, enrolled as a control in a pregnancy study.

This clone was counted once. The rearrangement uses TRBV5-1 and TRBJ1-3, with a tentative D call TRBD1 (5 bases). The germline gives CDR1 SGHRS, CDR2 YFSETQ. V was clipped by 4 bases and J by 1 base, with 15 bases between them. The CDR3 runs 16 residues. CDR3: CASSTGPNLSGNTIYF. For the CDR3, the DNA is TGCGCCAGCAGCACAGGCCCAAATCTTTCTGGAAACACCATATATTTT.

V usage is TRBV15 and J usage is TRBJ1-5, with no clear D. Looked up from germline, CDR1 is LNHNV and CDR2 is YYDKDF (reference sequence). The CDR3 totals 15 residues. Trimming left V 0 bases short and J 3 bases short, with 9 bases between. In DNA form, the CDR3 reads TGTGCCACCAGCAGAGATCCGGTACCCAATCAGCCCCAGCATTTT. Its protein is CATSRDPVPNQPQHF.

This sequence joins TRBV6-6 and TRBJ2-5, with 7 bases identical to TRBD2. The CDR3 is made up of 12 amino acids. J gave up 4 bases and V 6 bases, and 2 bases lay outside the gene matches. Germline CDR1 MNHNY, CDR2 SVGAGI (reference sequence). The CDR3: CASSPSGETQYF. CDR3 nucleotides: TGTGCCAGCAGCCCTAGCGGAGAGACCCAGTACTTC.

The rearrangement links TRBV11-2 to TRBJ2-2; D perhaps matches TRBD1 (6 bases). Looked up from germline, CDR1 is SGHAT and CDR2 is FQNNGV. This CDR3 has 13 amino acids. Trimming removed 1 base at V and 6 bases at J, with 6 bases between. The CDR3, as DNA: TGTGCCAGCAGCTTAGGGGGGCCCGGGGAGCTGTTTTTT. As protein: CASSLGGPGELFF. The variable domain in full, with the rest retrieved from reference TRBV11-2 and TRBJ2-2, is EAGVAQSPRYKIIEKRQSVAFWCNPISGHATLYWYQQILGQGPKLLIQFQNNGVVDDSQLPKDRFSAERLKGVDSTLKIQPAKLEDSAVYLCASSLGGPGELFFGEGSRLTVL.

The V and J genes are TRBV6-1 and TRBJ2-3; 7 nucleotides match TRBD1. Trimming at V came to 2 bases and at J to 3 bases, leaving 5 bases not matched to a gene. CDR1 is MNHNS and CDR2 is SASEGT in the germline V gene. The CDR3 runs 15 residues. The CDR3 nucleotides read TGTGCCAGCAGTGAACAGGCAGGGGGTACAGATACGCAGTATTTT. It codes for CASSEQAGGTDTQYF.

In its sample, this clone was seen once. This sequence joins TRBV2 and TRBJ2-1, with a possible D match to TRBD1 (7 bases). The CDR3 totals 16 residues. The germline CDR1 and CDR2 sequences are SNHLY and FYNNEI. V lost 1 base and J lost 3, with 13 bases in between. In DNA, the CDR3 is TGTGCCAGCAGTGAAGGTCAGGGGGAGGTCTACAATGAGCAGTTCTTC. Translating gives CASSEGQGEVYNEQFF.

This clone was recorded a few times. The CDR3 sequence is CATMGTVNSPLHF. The DNA for the CDR3 is TGTGCCACCATGGGGACAGTTAATTCACCCCTCCACTTT. The chain joins TRBV19 to TRBJ1-6, with 7 positions matching TRBD1. After removal of 10 bases from V and 6 bases from J, the junction contained 6 bases not matched to a gene. The CDR3 has 13 residues. Germline V gene sequence: CDR1 LNHDA, CDR2 SQIVND (reference sequence).

The chain has TRBV6-1 and TRBJ2-1, with 12 positions matching TRBD2. After removal of 2 bases from V and 6 bases from J, the junction contained 2 bases not matched to a gene. Germline V gene lookup returns CDR1 MNHNS and CDR2 SASEGT. The CDR3 covers 15 residues. This chain's CDR3 is CASSELAGGVNEQFF. The CDR3 DNA reads as TGTGCCAGCAGTGAACTAGCGGGAGGGGTCAATGAGCAGTTCTTC.

This clone was seen just once. The rearrangement uses TRBV7-2 and TRBJ2-2; the match to TRBD2 covers 13 bases. Trimming removed 5 bases from V and 8 bases from J; junction bases left unmatched: 8. The CDR3 is made up of 16 amino acids. Germline V gene lookup returns CDR1 SGHTA and CDR2 FQGNSA. The CDR3 loop reads CASSPGTSGIRGELFF. CDR3 in DNA: TGTGCCAGCAGCCCCGGGACTAGCGGGATAAGAGGGGAGCTGTTTTTT.

The rearrangement joins TRBV14 to TRBJ2-7; D unclear. CDR1 is SGHDN and CDR2 is FVKESK in the germline V gene. The CDR3 runs 14 residues. Trimming pared 0 bases from V and 6 bases from J, leaving 12 bases between. DNA of the CDR3: TGTGCCAGCAGCCAAGATCTCAGGTTCCGCGAGCAGTACTTC. It codes for CASSQDLRFREQYF.

The genes are TRBV7-9 and TRBJ2-2, with 7 bases fitting TRBD2. This CDR3 is 14 amino acids long. Looked up from germline, CDR1 is SEHNR and CDR2 is FQNEAQ (reference sequence). V lost 5 bases and J lost 8; bases outside the gene matches: 8. CDR3 region: CASSQGTNQGELFF. The CDR3 DNA reads as TGTGCCAGCAGCCAAGGGACTAATCAAGGGGAGCTGTTTTTT.

The J gene is TRBJ1-2, the V gene TRBV6-1; D is undetermined. The CDR3 is made up of 14 amino acids. Germline assignment: CDR1 MNHNS and CDR2 SASEGT. Trimming left V 6 bases short and J 4 bases short, with 15 bases between. CDR3 sequence reads: CASRDNTEFYGYTF. The CDR3 nucleotides read TGTGCCAGCAGAGATAATACAGAGTTCTATGGCTACACCTTC.

The J gene is TRBJ2-7, the V gene TRBV19, with D possibly TRBD2 on 7 matching bases. V was clipped by 4 bases and J by 6 bases, with 19 bases between them. CDR1 is LNHDA, CDR2 SQIVND, per germline (reference sequence). This CDR3 contains 15 residues. This CDR3 is CASSSRGGAFGEQYF. CDR3 nucleotides: TGTGCCAGTAGTAGTAGGGGGGGGGCCTTTGGCGAGCAGTACTTC.

On this clone: The same CDR3 can be traced to other DNA sequences in this sample. The chain employs TRBV5-1 and TRBJ1-4; TRBD1 agrees at 8 bases. Germline CDR1 is SGHRS and CDR2 is YFSETQ. CDR3 length: 14 amino acids. Germline trimming cut 0 bases from V and 7 bases from J; bases unmatched to any gene: 2. The CDR3 coding sequence is TGCGCCAGCAGCTTGGGACAGGGGAGTGAAAAACTGTTTTTT. Amino acids: CASSLGQGSEKLFF.

This clone was seen more than once but under ten times. The genes are TRBV19 and TRBJ1-2; 10 bases map to TRBD1. This CDR3 has 15 residues. CDR1 is LNHDA and CDR2 is SQIVND in the germline V gene (reference sequence). With V trimmed by 3 bases and J by 5 bases, 6 bases remained unmatched. The CDR3 sequence: CASSIPGQGNYGYTF. The CDR3 nucleotides are TGTGCCAGTAGTATCCCGGGACAGGGGAATTATGGCTACACCTTC.

The sample holds a few counts of this clone. The V call is TRBV9, the J call TRBJ2-1; D is perhaps TRBD2 (7 bases). Germline lookup yields CDR1 SGDLS and CDR2 YYNGEE. V dropped 3 bases and J dropped 10 bases, with 14 bases sitting between them. The CDR3 has 13 amino acids. Here the CDR3 DNA reads TGTGCCAGCAGCGAGTCGGGGGGCCGAGAGCAGTTCTTC. Amino acid sequence: CASSESGGREQFF.

The chain links TRBV5-1 to TRBJ2-5; 8 nucleotides line up with TRBD1. Germline V CDR1 and CDR2: SGHRS, YFSETQ. This CDR3 is 14 amino acids long. After removal of 3 bases from V and 1 base from J, the junction contained 2 bases not matched to a gene. CDR3 sequence (DNA): TGCGCCAGCAGCTGGGGACAGGCCCAAGAGACCCAGTACTTC. It specifies CASSWGQAQETQYF.

This chain links TRBV7-2 with TRBJ2-3; D uncertain. V was clipped by 2 bases and J by 4 bases, with 10 bases between them. The CDR3 is made up of 14 amino acids. Germline V gives CDR1 SGHTA, CDR2 FQGNSA. The CDR3 DNA follows: TGTGCCAGCAGCTTAACTCCCTTCCCAGATACGCAGTATTTT. Its translation is CASSLTPFPDTQYF.